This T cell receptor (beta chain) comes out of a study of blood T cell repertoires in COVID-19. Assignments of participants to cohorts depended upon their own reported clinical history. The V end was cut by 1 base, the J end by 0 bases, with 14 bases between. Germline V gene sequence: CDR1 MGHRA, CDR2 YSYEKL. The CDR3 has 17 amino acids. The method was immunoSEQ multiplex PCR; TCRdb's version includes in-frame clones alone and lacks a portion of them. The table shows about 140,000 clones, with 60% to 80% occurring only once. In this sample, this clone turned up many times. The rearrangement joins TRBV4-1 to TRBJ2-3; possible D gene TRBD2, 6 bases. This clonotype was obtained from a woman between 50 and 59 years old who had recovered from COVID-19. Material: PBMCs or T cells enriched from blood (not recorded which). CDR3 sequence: CASSQGLPRGSTDTQYF. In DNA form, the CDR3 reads TGCGCCAGCAGCCAAGGCCTGCCGCGGGGTAGCACAGATACGCAGTATTTT.